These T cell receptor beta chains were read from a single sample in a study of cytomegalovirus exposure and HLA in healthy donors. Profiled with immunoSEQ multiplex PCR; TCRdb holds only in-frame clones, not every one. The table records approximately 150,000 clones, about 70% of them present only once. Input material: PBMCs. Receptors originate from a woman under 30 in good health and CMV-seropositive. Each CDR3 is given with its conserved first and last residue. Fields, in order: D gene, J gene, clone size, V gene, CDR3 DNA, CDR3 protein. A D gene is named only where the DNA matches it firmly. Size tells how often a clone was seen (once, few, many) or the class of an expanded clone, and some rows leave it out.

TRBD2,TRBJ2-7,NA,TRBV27,TGTGCCAGCAGTTCGCTAGCGGGGGTGTTCTACGAGCAGTACTTC,CASSSLAGVFYEQYF
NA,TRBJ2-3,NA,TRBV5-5,TGTGCCAGCAGGATCCGGGATACGCAGTATTTT,CASRIRDTQYF
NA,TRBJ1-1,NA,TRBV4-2,TGTGCCAGCAGCCAAGAAGCTCCGGCTAGGGGAACGAACACTGAAGCTTTCTTT,CASSQEAPARGTNTEAFF
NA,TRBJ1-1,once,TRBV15,TGTGCCACCAGCAGACCCCGACTGCGATCTGAAGCTTTCTTT,CATSRPRLRSEAFF
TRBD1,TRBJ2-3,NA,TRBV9,TGTGCCAGCAGCGCCCCCTCGGACAGGGGTGTTCGGGGCACAGATACGCAGTATTTT,CASSAPSDRGVRGTDTQYF
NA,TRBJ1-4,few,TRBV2,TGTGCCAGCAGGAAGGACAGCCAATATGAAAAACTGTTTTTT,CASRKDSQYEKLFF
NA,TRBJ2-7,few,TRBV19,TGTGCCAGTACCTCCAAAGTAGGGGCGGCGACCTACGAGCAGTACTTC,CASTSKVGAATYEQYF
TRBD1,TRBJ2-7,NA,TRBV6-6,TGTGCCATCAGGGACAGGGATAGTAACGAGCAGTACTTC,CAIRDRDSNEQYF
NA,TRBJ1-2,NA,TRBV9,TGTGCCAGCAGCGTAATGGAGGGGTCGCATGGCTACACCTTC,CASSVMEGSHGYTF
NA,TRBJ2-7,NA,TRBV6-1,TGTGCCAGCAGTGAAGCCGGGACTCAGAGCTCCTACGAGCAGTACTTC,CASSEAGTQSSYEQYF
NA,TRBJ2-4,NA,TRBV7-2,TGTGCCAGCAGCGATCGCAGGGCCAGGGACATTCAGTACTTC,CASSDRRARDIQYF
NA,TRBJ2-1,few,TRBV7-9,TGTGCCAGCAGCTTAAGCGGGCCGCAGTTCTTC,CASSLSGPQFF
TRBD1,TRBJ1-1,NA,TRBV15,TGTGCCACCAGCATGCGGACAGGGACAGGCACTGAAGCTTTCTTT,CATSMRTGTGTEAFF
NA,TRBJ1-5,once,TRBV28,TGTGCCAGCATTACCGGGGACAATGGATATCAGCCCCAGCATTTT,CASITGDNGYQPQHF
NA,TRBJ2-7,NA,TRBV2,TGTGCCAGCAGCCTCCCACTCGAGACACCCAGCTCCTACGAGCAGTACTTC,CASSLPLETPSSYEQYF
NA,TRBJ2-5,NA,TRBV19,TGTGCCAGTAGTGGTGGTCAGATAGGGAGAAGGGAGACCCAGTACTTC,CASSGGQIGRRETQYF
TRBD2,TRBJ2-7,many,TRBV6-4,TGTGCCAGCAGCGTGACTAGCGGGGGGCTGAACGAGCAGTACTTC,CASSVTSGGLNEQYF
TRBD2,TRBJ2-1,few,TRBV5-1,TGCGCCAGCAGCTTGGCCTTGGGACTAGCGGGGTTAAATGAGCAGTTCTTC,CASSLALGLAGLNEQFF
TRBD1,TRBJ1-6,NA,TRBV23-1,TGCGCCAGCAGTCCCCGTGGAGGGACAGGGACCCTCCTCCTCCGCTCCTATAATTCACCCCTCCACTTT,CASSPRGGTGTLLLRSYNSPLHF
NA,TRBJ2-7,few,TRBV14,TGTGCCAGCAGCCAAGCCCCCGGGTATGGCTACGAGCAGTACTTC,CASSQAPGYGYEQYF
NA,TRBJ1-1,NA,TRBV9,TGTGCCAGCAGCGTAGGTGGCAACCAGAACACTGAAGCTTTCTTT,CASSVGGNQNTEAFF
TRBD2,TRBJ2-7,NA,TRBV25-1,TGTGCCAGCAGTGAATATGGGAGGGTTCCAGGGACCTCCTACGAGCAGTACTTC,CASSEYGRVPGTSYEQYF
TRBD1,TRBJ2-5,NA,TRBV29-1,TGCAGCGTTGACAGGGGGCTCCGAGAGACCCAGTACTTC,CSVDRGLRETQYF
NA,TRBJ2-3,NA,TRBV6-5,TGTGCCAGCAGTTACTACAGCGGCCCTAGCACAGATACGCAGTATTTT,CASSYYSGPSTDTQYF
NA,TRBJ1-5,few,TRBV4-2,TGTGCCAGCAGCCAGGTGGCAGATCAGCCCCAGCATTTT,CASSQVADQPQHF
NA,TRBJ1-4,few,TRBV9,TGTGCCAGCAGCGACCAGTCAACTAATGAAAAACTGTTTTTT,CASSDQSTNEKLFF
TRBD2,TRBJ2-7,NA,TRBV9,TGTGCCAGCAGCGTAGGTCCACATAGCGGGGCCGCCTACGAGCAGTACTTC,CASSVGPHSGAAYEQYF
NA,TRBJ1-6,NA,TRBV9,TGTGCCAGCAGCGTAGGCAGGGTGGGTTCACCCCTCCACTTT,CASSVGRVGSPLHF
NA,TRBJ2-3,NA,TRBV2,TGTGCCAGCAGCGCCGGGACTAGCACAGATACGCAGTATTTT,CASSAGTSTDTQYF
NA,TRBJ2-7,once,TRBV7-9,TGTGCCAGCAGCTTCGGGGTGAGCTCCTACGAGCAGTACTTC,CASSFGVSSYEQYF
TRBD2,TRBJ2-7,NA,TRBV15,TGTGCCACCAGCAGGGGGACTAGCGGGGATACGTACGAGCAGTACTTC,CATSRGTSGDTYEQYF
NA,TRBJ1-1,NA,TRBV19,TGTGCCAGTAACGGGGGGAGGACTGAAGCTTTCTTT,CASNGGRTEAFF
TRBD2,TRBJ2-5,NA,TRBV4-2,TGTGCCAGCGCACGACTAGCGGGAGAGGGATACACAGAGACCCAGTACTTC,CASARLAGEGYTETQYF
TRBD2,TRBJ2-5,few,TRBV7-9,TGTGCCAGCAGCTTACAGGGACTAGCGGGAAAAAGTGTGACCCAGTACTTC,CASSLQGLAGKSVTQYF
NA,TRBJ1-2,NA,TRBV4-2,TGTGCCAGCAGCCAAGGTGATAGCCATGGCTACACCTTC,CASSQGDSHGYTF
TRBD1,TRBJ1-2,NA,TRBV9,TGTGCCAGCAGCGTAGCTGGACAGGGCTATGGCTACACCTTC,CASSVAGQGYGYTF
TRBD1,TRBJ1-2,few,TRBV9,TGTGCCAGCAGCGTAGACAGGGGGCCTGGAGTTTATGGCTACACCTTC,CASSVDRGPGVYGYTF
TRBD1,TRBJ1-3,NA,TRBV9,TGTGCCAGCAGCGTATACCAGGACAGGGCTGGAAACACCATATATTTT,CASSVYQDRAGNTIYF
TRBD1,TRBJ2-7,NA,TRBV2,TGTGCCAGCAGCCTTCGGGACAGGGGTTCCTACGAGCAGTACTTC,CASSLRDRGSYEQYF
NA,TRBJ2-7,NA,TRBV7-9,TGTGCCAGCAGCTTAGTCGGCAGCGAAGGTACCTACGAGCAGTACTTC,CASSLVGSEGTYEQYF
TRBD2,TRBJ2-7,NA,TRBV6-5,TGTGCCAGCAGGAGAGCGGGGGGGCCCCACGAGCAGTACTTC,CASRRAGGPHEQYF
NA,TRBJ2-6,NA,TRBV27,TGTGCCAGCCAGATCTCTGGGGCCAACGTCCTGACTTTC,CASQISGANVLTF
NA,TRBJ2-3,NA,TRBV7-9,TGTGCCAGCAGCCCCGGGGGGCCGTTCGGCACAGATACGCAGTATTTT,CASSPGGPFGTDTQYF
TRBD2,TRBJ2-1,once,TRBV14,TGTGCCAGCCAATCCGGGACTAGCACTGGGGATGAGCAGTTCTTC,CASQSGTSTGDEQFF
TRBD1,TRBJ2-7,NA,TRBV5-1,TGCGCCAGCAGCTTGGGAAGGACAGGGGGCTTAGGAGAGCAGTACTTC,CASSLGRTGGLGEQYF
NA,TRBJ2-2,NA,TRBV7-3,TGTGCCAGCAGCTACCTCGGCGGGGAGCTGTTTTTT,CASSYLGGELFF
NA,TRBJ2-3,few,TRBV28,TGTGCCAGCAGCTGGACGGGAGAATTGGCAGATACGCAGTATTTT,CASSWTGELADTQYF
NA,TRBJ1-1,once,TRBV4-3,TGCGCCAGCAGCCAAGAGGGCTCCCCCGAGAACACTGAAGCTTTCTTT,CASSQEGSPENTEAFF
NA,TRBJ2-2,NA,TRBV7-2,TGTGCCAGCACTTTACAGGGAGGGACCGGGGAGCTGTTTTTT,CASTLQGGTGELFF
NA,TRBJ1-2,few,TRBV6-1,TGTGCCAGCAGTGGGGACAATACCGACTACACCTTC,CASSGDNTDYTF
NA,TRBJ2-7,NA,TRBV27,TGTGCCAGCGGTGGAGGGATGTACTACGAGCAGTACTTC,CASGGGMYYEQYF
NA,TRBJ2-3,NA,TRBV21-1,TGTGCCAGCAGCGACCCTAGCGGGGGTAGCACAGATACGCAGTATTTT,CASSDPSGGSTDTQYF